This record looks at one TCR beta chain sequence and its context. The target antigen is unknown. The V and J ends lost 5 bases and 4 bases respectively, with 9 bases between them. Germline V gene lookup returns CDR1 MNHEY and CDR2 SMNVEV (reference sequence). The CDR3 has 14 amino acids. During the collection period, no donor immune events like infections were recorded. The record originates from a study of identifying expanded T cells in peripheral blood. Whole-study findings and limits: Over two and four weeks, about 17 and 20 clones changed, versus around 1.3 between replicates. Across healthy donors, higher total template counts meant significantly greater roughly 2-week count variance.

Data came from immunoSEQ multiplex PCR; TCRdb stores just in-frame clones and leaves some out. The sample consists of 50,000 or so clones, roughly 87% of them appearing once. The sequence was obtained from a person aged 18 to 75 in good health. Sequencing input: blood. V is TRBV27 and J is TRBJ1-6; D gene ambiguous. Here the CDR3 DNA reads TGTGCCAGCAGTATGACAAAATATAATTCACCCCTCCACTTT. It encodes CASSMTKYNSPLHF.